Below, 26 T cell receptor beta chains from the same sample are listed, as sequenced in a study of a mutant IDH1 vaccine in newly diagnosed glioma. Time point reported: baseline, week 1 (first vaccination visit). Stated treatment: pre-vaccination baseline after standard-of-care therapy. Only in-frame clones appear in the TCRdb table, and some are missing; sequencing was by immunoSEQ multiplex PCR. The profile shows 60,000 to 75,000 clones, more than 65% of them singletons. Sequencing used PBMCs, obtained from a glioma patient treated with radiotherapy, temozolomide or both. The source of these receptors is a man aged 45-60 years with glioma.

The chain couples TRBV4-1 to TRBJ2-5; the match to TRBD2 covers 8 bases. CDR1 and CDR2 from the germline V gene are MGHRA and YSYEKL. The CDR3 runs to 15 residues. J was trimmed by 5 bases and V by 4 bases; bases with no gene match: 9. CDR3 sequence reads: CASSPSGASGETQYF. The CDR3 DNA is TGCGCCAGCAGCCCCTCGGGGGCTAGCGGGGAGACCCAGTACTTC.

In its sample, this clone was seen once. V gene TRBV30 combines with J gene TRBJ1-5; D may be TRBD1 (6 bases). The length of the CDR3 is 15 residues. Germline V gene lookup returns CDR1 GTSNPN and CDR2 SVGIG (reference sequence). V dropped 1 base and J dropped 1 base, with 11 bases sitting between them. The CDR3 DNA reads TGTGCCTGGAGTGGGGGGGCGGCGAGCAATCAGCCCCAGCATTTT. Its protein is CAWSGGAASNQPQHF.

This clone was counted at least ten times. The gene calls are TRBV4-1 and TRBJ2-1; 9 bases are a match to TRBD2. Unmatched junction bases numbered 19, after V lost 4 bases and J lost 3 bases. Germline CDR1 and CDR2: MGHRA and YSYEKL. This CDR3 has 20 residues. CDR3 coding DNA: TGCGCCAGCAGCCCCAAGTTCATATCTAGCGGGGACCTGGTCTACAATGAGCAGTTCTTC. Its protein product is CASSPKFISSGDLVYNEQFF.

The J gene is TRBJ1-5, the V gene TRBV2; 7 bases match TRBD1. The length of the CDR3 is 14 residues. The germline V gene encodes CDR1 SNHLY and CDR2 FYNNEI. With V trimmed by 5 bases and J by 6 bases, 7 bases remained unmatched. The CDR3 bases are TGTGCCAGCAGTAAGGGGGCGCGGGGTCAGCCCCAGCATTTT. Translating gives CASSKGARGQPQHF.

The chain joins TRBV5-5 to TRBJ1-1; 7 bases align to TRBD1. Trimming removed 2 bases from V and 6 bases from J; junction bases left unmatched: 4. Germline V lookup: CDR1 SGHKS, CDR2 YYEKEE (reference sequence). The CDR3 sequence is 13 residues long. CDR3 DNA: TGTGCCAGCAGCTTAGACAGGGTCGCTGAAGCTTTCTTT. Protein product: CASSLDRVAEAFF.

The J gene is TRBJ2-7, the V gene TRBV30; tentatively, D is TRBD1 (5 bases). V dropped 6 bases and J dropped 4 bases, with 13 bases sitting between them. CDR1 and CDR2 from the germline V gene are GTSNPN and SVGIG (reference sequence). There are 12 residues in the CDR3. As DNA, the CDR3 is TGTGCCTGCCGCATGAAGGGGTACGAGCAGTACTTC. It is translated as CACRMKGYEQYF. Full variable domain (rest looked up from reference TRBV30 and TRBJ2-7): SQTIHQWPATLVQPVGSPLSLECTVEGTSNPNLYWYRQAAGRGLQLLFYSVGIGQISSEVPQNLSASRPQDRQFILSSKKLLLSDSGFYLCACRMKGYEQYFGPGTRLTVT.

In this sample, this clone turned up once. The chain recombines TRBV30 with TRBJ1-5; D is perhaps TRBD1 (6 bases). Trimming left V 2 bases short and J 1 base short, with 12 bases between. The CDR3 runs to 15 residues. CDR1 is GTSNPN and CDR2 is SVGIG in the germline V gene (reference sequence). The CDR3, as DNA: TGTGCCTGGAGTCCGATGGGGGCAAGCAATCAGCCCCAGCATTTT. As protein: CAWSPMGASNQPQHF.

The chain joins TRBV4-1 to TRBJ2-1; D ambiguous. V was pared by 5 bases and J by 3 bases, with 14 bases between. CDR3 length equals 15 residues. Germline V gene sequence: CDR1 MGHRA, CDR2 YSYEKL. The CDR3 sequence is CASSVQAVSYNEQFF. The CDR3 DNA is TGCGCCAGCAGCGTTCAAGCCGTAAGCTACAATGAGCAGTTCTTC.

This chain connects TRBV5-1 to TRBJ1-2; 8 positions match TRBD1. Trimming removed 4 bases from V and 4 bases from J; junction bases left unmatched: 6. This CDR3 contains 14 residues. Germline V gene data show CDR1 as SGHRS and CDR2 as YFSETQ. CDR3 DNA sequence: TGCGCCAGCAGCACGGGACAGGTGATCTATGGCTACACCTTC. Amino acids: CASSTGQVIYGYTF.

J is TRBJ2-7 and V is TRBV19; unclear D gene. Germline CDR1 LNHDA, CDR2 SQIVND (reference sequence). This CDR3 is 13 amino acids long. Trimming removed 3 bases at V and 2 bases at J, with 8 bases between. The CDR3 region has the DNA TGTGCCAGTAGTATCGGTCCGCCCTACGAGCAGTACTTC. Translation: CASSIGPPYEQYF.

The chain uses TRBV19 and TRBJ1-2; D gene uncertain. V was clipped by 6 bases and J by 5 bases, with 19 bases between them. The CDR3 is made up of 15 amino acids. Germline CDR1 is LNHDA and CDR2 is SQIVND (reference sequence). The CDR3 bases are TGTGCCAGTAGCATCCAGCACCAAGGGAAGTATGGCTACACCTTC. Protein: CASSIQHQGKYGYTF.

The chain uses TRBV29-1 and TRBJ1-2; 7 bases line up with TRBD1. There are 13 residues in the CDR3. The V and J ends lost 4 bases and 7 bases, in that order; junction bases with no gene match: 9. Looked up from germline, CDR1 is SQVTM and CDR2 is ANQGSEA. CDR3 in amino acids: CSVGLGQARGYTF. In DNA form, the CDR3 reads TGCAGCGTTGGACTAGGACAGGCCCGTGGCTACACCTTC.

The chain has TRBV2 and TRBJ2-6, with D unresolved. Trimming left V 7 bases short and J 4 bases short, with 8 bases between. Per germline, CDR1 SNHLY and CDR2 FYNNEI. The CDR3 is 13 residues long. The CDR3 loop is CASTNWGANVLTF. CDR3 DNA sequence: TGTGCCAGCACCAATTGGGGGGCCAACGTCCTGACTTTC.

The genes are TRBV29-1 and TRBJ2-7, with D unclear. This CDR3 has 13 amino acids. Germline V gene lookup returns CDR1 SQVTM and CDR2 ANQGSEA. Trimming took 1 base from V and 4 from J, leaving 11 bases between them. CDR3 DNA sequence: TGCAGCGTTGAAGGTCAGGATATATACGAGCAGTACTTC. Translating it yields CSVEGQDIYEQYF.

The chain employs TRBV5-6 and TRBJ2-3; TRBD1 is a possible D gene (5 bases). Germline CDR1 reads SGHDT; CDR2 reads YYEEEE. The V gene lost 5 bases and the J gene lost 2 bases, with 18 bases spanning the gap. This CDR3 is 16 amino acids long. CDR3 DNA sequence: TGTGCCAGCAGTTCCGACAGAACTTATAACACAGATACGCAGTATTTT. Translating it yields CASSSDRTYNTDTQYF. Based on the CDR3 plus reference TRBV5-6 and TRBJ2-3, the full variable domain is DAGVTQSPTHLIKTRGQQVTLRCSPKSGHDTVSWYQQALGQGPQFIFQYYEEEERQRGNFPDRFSGHQFPNYSSELNVNALLLGDSALYLCASSSDRTYNTDTQYFGPGTRLTVL.

The chain recombines TRBV2 with TRBJ2-6; 8 nucleotides line up with TRBD1. Germline assignment: CDR1 SNHLY and CDR2 FYNNEI. V gave up 6 bases and J gave up 0 bases; unmatched junction bases: 13. The CDR3 spans 19 residues. The CDR3 DNA reads TGTGCCAGCAGCGATGGGAGGACAGGGAAGAGCTCTGGGGCCAACGTCCTGACTTTC. Translating it yields CASSDGRTGKSSGANVLTF.

V and J are TRBV5-8 and TRBJ1-1; D is ambiguous. CDR1 SGHTS and CDR2 YDEGEE come from the germline V gene. This CDR3 contains 12 residues. Trimming took off 4 bases at V and 4 bases at J, with 8 bases between the two ends. The CDR3 loop is CASSHRLTEAFF. As DNA, the CDR3 is TGTGCCAGCAGCCATCGGCTCACTGAAGCTTTCTTT.

The CDR3 here is CAIRGPGSNYEQYF. CDR3 DNA: TGTGCCATCAGGGGCCCCGGCAGTAACTACGAGCAGTACTTC. The chain is built from TRBV10-3 and TRBJ2-7; no firm D call. The CDR3 is 14 amino acids. The V and J ends lost 6 bases and 3 bases respectively, with 15 bases between them. CDR1 and CDR2 (germline): ENHRY, SYGVKD.

J is TRBJ1-4 and V is TRBV19; the D gene is possibly TRBD1 (5 bases). This CDR3 comprises 14 residues. Trimming pared 7 bases from V and 7 bases from J, leaving 16 bases between. Germline-derived CDR1 and CDR2 are LNHDA and SQIVND (reference sequence). CDR3 sequence reads: CASNWGRDGEKLFF. CDR3 DNA sequence: TGTGCCAGTAATTGGGGCAGGGACGGTGAAAAACTGTTTTTT.

This sequence joins TRBV29-1 and TRBJ2-3, with TRBD2 as a possible D gene (6 bases). Per the germline V gene, CDR1 is SQVTM and CDR2 is ANQGSEA. V dropped 5 bases and J dropped 4 bases, with 13 bases sitting between them. The CDR3 runs 13 residues. As DNA, the CDR3 is TGCAGCGTTCAGGAGGGGAGCGCAGATACGCAGTATTTT. It specifies CSVQEGSADTQYF.

V usage is TRBV7-8 and J usage is TRBJ2-2; 8 bases agree with TRBD2. The J segment lost 7 bases and the V segment lost 3 bases, leaving 13 bases of the junction unmatched. Germline V gene sequence: CDR1 SGHVS, CDR2 FQNEAQ. CDR3 length: 17 residues. The CDR3 region has the DNA TGTGCCAGCAGCTTCGTTGATAGCGGGGCCAAAGGCGGGGAGCTGTTTTTT. As protein: CASSFVDSGAKGGELFF. The full variable domain, with the rest looked up from reference TRBV7-8 and TRBJ2-2, is GAGVSQSPRYKVAKRGQDVALRCDPISGHVSLFWYQQALGQGPEFLTYFQNEAQLDKSGLPSDRFFAERPEGSVSTLKIQRTQQEDSAVYLCASSFVDSGAKGGELFFGEGSRLTVL.

The chain couples TRBV7-9 to TRBJ2-7; a possible D gene is TRBD1 (5 bases). Germline loops: CDR1 SEHNR, CDR2 FQNEAQ (reference sequence). V lost 9 bases, J lost 2 bases, and 20 bases lay in between. The CDR3 totals 15 residues. CDR3 sequence reads: CASPPNSREPYEQYF. DNA for the CDR3: TGTGCCAGTCCCCCCAATAGCAGGGAACCCTACGAGCAGTACTTC.

The chain has TRBV27 and TRBJ1-6; 7 bases are a match to TRBD1. This CDR3 has 14 amino acids. Trimming removed 7 bases from V and 11 bases from J; junction bases left unmatched: 11. From germline, CDR1 is MNHEY and CDR2 SMNVEV (reference sequence). CDR3 in DNA: TGTGCCAGCACCAGGGACAGTTCAACGACACCCCTCCACTTT. As protein: CASTRDSSTTPLHF.

The rearrangement links TRBV29-1 to TRBJ1-3; D unresolved. Germline lookup yields CDR1 SQVTM and CDR2 ANQGSEA. The CDR3 runs 12 residues. V was trimmed by 0 bases and J by 4 bases, leaving 4 bases between them. CDR3 sequence reads: CSVEEGGNTIYF. CDR3 coding DNA: TGCAGCGTTGAAGAAGGGGGAAACACCATATATTTT.

The chain recombines TRBV18 with TRBJ2-5; D is possibly TRBD1 (6 bases). Germline CDR1 reads KGHSH; CDR2 reads LQKENI. CDR3 length equals 13 residues. Trimming shortened V by 6 bases and J by 2 bases, and 10 bases separated the two germline ends. The CDR3 reads CASSRTAQETQYF. The CDR3 bases are TGTGCCAGCTCTAGGACAGCTCAAGAGACCCAGTACTTC.

This sequence joins TRBV6-6 and TRBJ2-7; either TRBD1 or TRBD2 may fit D (6 bases each). V was clipped by 7 bases and J by 5 bases, with 21 bases between them. The CDR3 has 15 amino acids. Germline CDR1 reads MNHNY; CDR2 reads SVGAGI (reference sequence). Here the CDR3 DNA reads TGTGCCAGCAAAATACCGGGGGCTGGGCGGGACGAGCAGTACTTC. Protein: CASKIPGAGRDEQYF.